This T cell receptor beta chain was sequenced in a study of T-cell reconstitution after alpha-beta-depleted transplantation in children listed by TCRdb under 2016. At the level of the whole study: T-cell immune reconstitution after TCRalphabeta/CD19-depleted allogeneic hematopoietic cell transplantation in children was quantitatively tracked in the study by means of TCR repertoire profiling.

Library preparation employed PCR. These reads were obtained on an Illumina HiSeq 2500. Molecular barcoding was employed in the preparation of TCR libraries, with unique molecular identifiers being used to normalize TCRbeta repertoire quantification. In TCRdb, the public reads were trimmed at Q25 with fastp and aligned with MiXCR, with productive beta chains retained. Rows merge per CDR3 protein into single entries with the most common DNA and genes. Counted in this sample were about 980,000 distinct CDR3 sequences; roughly 31% of them appeared once. Together, the top ten hold roughly 28% of the sample. According to the study, the label for this sample's treatment or condition signals: allogeneic hematopoietic cell transplantation with graft depleted of TCRalphabeta T cells and CD19 B cells. TCRalphabeta/CD19-depleted allogeneic hematopoietic cell grafts were given to the transplant recipients, all of whom were children.

The full study reports these points: In some patients, high TCRbeta diversity at day 60 was attributed to recipient T cells and intrathymic progenitors that had survived conditioning. Apparently early alphabetaT-cell count recovery about two months after transplant reportedly relied on only several hundred rapidly expanded clones derived from non-depleted graft cells. Hyperexpanded clone frequencies declined over subsequent months; after one year, T-cell counts and TCRbeta diversity were mostly attributed to newly produced T cells.

Unmatched junction bases come to 4, with V trimmed by 3 bases and J by 2 bases. CDR1 and CDR2, per the germline V gene, are SGHAT and FQNNGV. The CDR3, from cysteine to phenylalanine, totals 16 residues. The read is trimmed to its CDR3 DNA, 48 bases read in frame from base 1. Remarks on this clonotype: The specificity of this receptor is unknown. Per-base qualities were not stored, and no clone one base away is much larger.

The starting material was PBMCs, mostly from graft donor cells, obtained 360 days after TCRalphabeta/CD19-depleted stem cell transplant. The sequence was obtained from a boy less than two years old who had a stem cell transplant for SCID, so the T cells may come from the graft donor. The sequence is built from TRBV11-2 and TRBJ2-6, with TRBD1 identical over 7 junction bases. Here the CDR3 is given as CASSLGQFAGANVLTF. The DNA sequence follows: TGTGCCAGCAGCTTGGGACAGTTCGCTGGGGCCAACGTCCTGACTTTC.